Listed here are 5 T cell receptor beta chains from one sample, sequenced in a study of blood T cell repertoires in COVID-19 (dated by TCRdb to 2018 to 2020). Library preparation employed the immunoSEQ multiplex PCR assay. In TCRdb, the immuneACCESS table is reduced to in-frame sequences with V and J assigned. These tables do not hold every clone; where another copy was compared, an unresolved V gene accounts for under half, and the others remain unexplained. The sample contains 200,000 or so clones, 70% to 90% of them found a single time. Jointly, the top ten make up 2% to 3% of the sample. Sequencing was done on a sample of PBMCs or T cells enriched from blood (not recorded which). These receptors originate from a woman aged 40 to 55 with acute COVID-19.

The CDR3, as DNA: TGTGCCAGTGATGACACGTTCTATGGCTACACCTTC. It yields the protein CASDDTFYGYTF. This chain joins TRBV19 and TRBJ1-2, with D unclear. This CDR3 contains 12 residues. Trimming shortened V by 8 bases and J by 4 bases, and 11 bases separated the two germline ends. The germline gives CDR1 LNHDA, CDR2 SQIVND (reference sequence).

The chain links TRBV10-2 to TRBJ2-7; a weak D match, TRBD1 (6 bases). V was clipped by 4 bases and J by 3 bases, with 10 bases between them. The CDR3 contains 13 residues. Germline lookup yields CDR1 WSHSY and CDR2 SAAADI. The CDR3 nucleotides read TGCGCCAGCAGTGGCAACAGGGACTACGAGCAGTACGTC. Its translation: CASSGNRDYEQYV.

This clone was recorded many times. J is TRBJ2-7 and V is TRBV3-1 (or the pseudogene TRBV3-2); 12 bases agree with TRBD2. Trimming removed 0 bases from V and 5 bases from J; junction bases left unmatched: 11. Germline loops: CDR1 LGHDT, CDR2 YNNKEL (reference sequence). This CDR3 comprises 18 residues. The CDR3 sequence is CASSQDQVLAGGRNEQYF. The CDR3, as DNA: TGTGCCAGCAGCCAAGATCAGGTTCTAGCGGGGGGGCGGAACGAGCAGTACTTC.

The CDR3 reads CASSLSLAGVNTGELFF. In DNA form, the CDR3 reads TGCGCCAGCAGCCTTTCCCTAGCGGGAGTCAACACCGGGGAGCTGTTTTTT. V gene TRBV5-1 combines with J gene TRBJ2-2; 10 positions agree with TRBD2. The CDR3 is 17 residues long. After removal of 4 bases from V and 2 bases from J, the junction contained 8 bases not matched to a gene. The V gene's germline CDR1 is SGHRS and CDR2 YFSETQ. The complete variable domain, with remaining parts taken from reference TRBV5-1 and TRBJ2-2, reads KAGVTQTPRYLIKTRGQQVTLSCSPISGHRSVSWYQQTPGQGLQFLFEYFSETQRNKGNFPGRFSGRQFSNSRSEMNVSTLELGDSALYLCASSLSLAGVNTGELFFGEGSRLTVL.

V usage is TRBV7-2 and J usage is TRBJ2-5; maybe TRBD1 (5 bases). This CDR3 comprises 13 residues. V was clipped by 0 bases and J by 5 bases, with 7 bases between them. The germline CDR1 and CDR2 sequences are SGHTA and FQGNSA. DNA of the CDR3: TGTGCCAGCAGCTTAGCAGGGGTCGAGACCCAGTACTTC. Encoded protein: CASSLAGVETQYF.